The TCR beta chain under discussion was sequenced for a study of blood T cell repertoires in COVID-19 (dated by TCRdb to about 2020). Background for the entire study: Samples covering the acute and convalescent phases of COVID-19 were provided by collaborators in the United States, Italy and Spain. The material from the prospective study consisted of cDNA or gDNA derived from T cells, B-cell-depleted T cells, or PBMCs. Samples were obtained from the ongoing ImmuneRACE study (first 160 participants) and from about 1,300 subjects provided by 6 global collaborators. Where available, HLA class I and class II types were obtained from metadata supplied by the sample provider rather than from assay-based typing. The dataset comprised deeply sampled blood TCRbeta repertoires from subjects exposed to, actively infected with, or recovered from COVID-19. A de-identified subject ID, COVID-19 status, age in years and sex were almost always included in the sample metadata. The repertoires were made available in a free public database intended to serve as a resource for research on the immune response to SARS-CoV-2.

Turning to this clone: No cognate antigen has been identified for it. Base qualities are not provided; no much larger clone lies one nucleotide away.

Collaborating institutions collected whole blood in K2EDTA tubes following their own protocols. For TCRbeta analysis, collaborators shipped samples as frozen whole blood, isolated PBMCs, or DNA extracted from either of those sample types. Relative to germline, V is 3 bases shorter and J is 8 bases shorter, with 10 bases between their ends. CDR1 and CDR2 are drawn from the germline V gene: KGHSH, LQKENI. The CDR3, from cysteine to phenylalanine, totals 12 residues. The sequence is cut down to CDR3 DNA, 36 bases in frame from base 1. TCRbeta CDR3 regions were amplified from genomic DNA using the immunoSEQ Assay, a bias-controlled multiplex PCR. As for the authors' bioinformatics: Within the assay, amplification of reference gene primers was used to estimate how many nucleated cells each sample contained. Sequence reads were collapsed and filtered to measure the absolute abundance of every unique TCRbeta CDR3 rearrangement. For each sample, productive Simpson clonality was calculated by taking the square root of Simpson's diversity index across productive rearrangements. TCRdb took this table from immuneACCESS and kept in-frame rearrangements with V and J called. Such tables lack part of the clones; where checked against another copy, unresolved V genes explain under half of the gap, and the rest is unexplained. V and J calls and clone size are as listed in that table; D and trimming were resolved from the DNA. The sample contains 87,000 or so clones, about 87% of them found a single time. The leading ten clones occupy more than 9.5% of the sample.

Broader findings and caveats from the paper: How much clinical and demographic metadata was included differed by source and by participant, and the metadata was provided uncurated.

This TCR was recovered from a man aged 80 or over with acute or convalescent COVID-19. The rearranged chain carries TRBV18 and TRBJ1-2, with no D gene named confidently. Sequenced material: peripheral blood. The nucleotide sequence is TGTGCCAGCTCACCGGAGGGTTGGGGCTACACCTTC. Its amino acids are CASSPEGWGYTF. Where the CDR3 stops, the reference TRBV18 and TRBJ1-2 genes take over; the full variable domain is NAGVMQNPRHLVRRRGQEARLRCSPMKGHSHVYWYRQLPEEGLKFMVYLQKENIIDESGMPKERFSAEFPKEGPSILRIQQVVRGDSAAYFCASSPEGWGYTFGSGTRLTVV.